Detailed here is one TCR beta chain. Its antigen is unknown. This sample was included in a study of shared clonotypes between healthy human individuals. Study-level results: Roughly 5% of naive CD4 clonotypes were shared across a few donors.

Measured with immunoSEQ multiplex PCR; TCRdb has only the in-frame clones, and not every one. Altogether approximately 2.4 million clones are present, nearly 97% being singletons, with the ten largest covering 0.1% to 0.15%. The receptor was derived from a man aged 18-30 years in good health. Sequenced material: naive CD4+ T cells sorted from blood. As for subset: CD45RA+ positively selected.

The CDR3 loop is CASSLEVGVRYGYTF. The CDR3 DNA follows: TGCGCCAGCAGCTTGGAAGTAGGGGTCCGCTATGGCTACACCTTC. The chain carries TRBV5-1 and TRBJ1-2, with TRBD1 as a possible D gene (5 bases). The V end was cut by 0 bases, the J end by 4 bases, with 13 bases between. Per the germline V gene, CDR1 is SGHRS and CDR2 is YFSETQ. This CDR3 contains 15 residues.